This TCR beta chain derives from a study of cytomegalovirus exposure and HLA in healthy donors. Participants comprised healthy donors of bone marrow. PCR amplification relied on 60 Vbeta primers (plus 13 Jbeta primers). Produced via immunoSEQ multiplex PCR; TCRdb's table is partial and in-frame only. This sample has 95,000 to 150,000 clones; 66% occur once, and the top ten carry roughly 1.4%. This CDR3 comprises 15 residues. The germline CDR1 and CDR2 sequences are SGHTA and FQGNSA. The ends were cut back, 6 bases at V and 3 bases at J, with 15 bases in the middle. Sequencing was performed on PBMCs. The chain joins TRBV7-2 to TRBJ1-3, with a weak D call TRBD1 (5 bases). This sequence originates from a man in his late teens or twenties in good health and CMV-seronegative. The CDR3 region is CASRQRGSSGNTIYF. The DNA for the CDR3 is TGTGCCAGCAGGCAGCGGGGGTCGAGTGGAAACACCATATATTTT.